The rows below give T cell receptor beta chains drawn from one sample of a study of CD4 T cells in relation to SARS-CoV-2 and coronaviruses. Only in-frame clones appear in the TCRdb table, and some are missing; sequencing was by immunoSEQ multiplex PCR. This table has approximately 12,000 clones, around 73% appearing once. Their antigens remain unidentified. The sequenced material came from CD4+ T cells from PBMCs, cultured in vitro. These TCRs come from a human donor in good health. The CDR3 runs from the conserved cysteine through the conserved F or W. A D gene is named only where the DNA matches it firmly. The size of a clone is reported for some rows only, either as once, few or many, or as a class for expanded clones.

J,D,V,size,DNA,CDR3
TRBJ1-5,TRBD1,TRBV30,few,TGTGCCTGGTCACCGCGGACAGGGCATCAGCCCCAGCATTTT,CAWSPRTGHQPQHF
TRBJ2-3,TRBD2,TRBV19,NA,TGTGCCAGTAGTCCCGGACTAGCGGGGGGCGTGGATACGCAGTATTTT,CASSPGLAGGVDTQYF
TRBJ1-6,TRBD1,TRBV4-3,NA,TGCGCCAGCAGCTTCTATTCTTTCGGGACAGGGCGTTCACCCCTCCACTTT,CASSFYSFGTGRSPLHF
TRBJ2-2,NA,TRBV7-2,NA,TGTGCCAGCAGCTATGGATTCACCGGGGAGCTGTTTTTT,CASSYGFTGELFF
TRBJ1-6,NA,TRBV2,NA,TGTGCCAGCACCCTGGACAGCCCTTCACCCCTCCACTTT,CASTLDSPSPLHF
TRBJ2-2,NA,TRBV9,NA,TGTGCCAGCAGCGACCAACCCATCTCGGGAAACACCGGGGAGCTGTTTTTT,CASSDQPISGNTGELFF
TRBJ2-1,TRBD2,TRBV11-3,few,TGTGCCAGCAGCTTAGGGCTAGCGGGAGGTGGGGAGCAGTTCTTC,CASSLGLAGGGEQFF
TRBJ1-4,NA,TRBV5-6,NA,TGTGCCAGCGGCCCCGTCGGGGTAACCTATGAAAAACTGTTTTTT,CASGPVGVTYEKLFF
TRBJ2-4,NA,TRBV6-1,NA,TGTGCCAGCACCTACCTGCTCTCCAAAAACATTCAGTACTTC,CASTYLLSKNIQYF
TRBJ2-3,NA,TRBV6-6,NA,TGTGCCAGCAGTTACGAGGACGGGAACTCAGATACGCAGTATTTT,CASSYEDGNSDTQYF
TRBJ1-4,NA,TRBV4-3,NA,TGCGCCAGCAGCTCCATGGGGGCAACTAATGAAAAACTGTTTTTT,CASSSMGATNEKLFF
TRBJ1-6,NA,TRBV27,NA,TGTGCCAGCAGTTTGGACCCGGGAAATTCACCCCTCCACTTT,CASSLDPGNSPLHF
TRBJ2-1,NA,TRBV5-5,once,TGTGCCAGCAGCTCCCGGTCCGGGGCCCAATACAATGAGCAGTTCTTC,CASSSRSGAQYNEQFF
TRBJ1-5,TRBD1,TRBV25-1,NA,TGTGCCAGCAGTGTCACCGGGACAGTAGAGCCCCAGCATTTT,CASSVTGTVEPQHF
TRBJ1-2,NA,TRBV19,NA,TGTGCCAGTAGTTCAACCGGGACACCCAACTATGGCTACACCTTC,CASSSTGTPNYGYTF
TRBJ1-4,NA,TRBV6-5,NA,TGTGCCAGCAGTTACGATAGGGCCAAACTGTTTTTT,CASSYDRAKLFF
TRBJ1-2,NA,TRBV6-5,NA,TGTGCCAGCAGTTACGTGGTTTCTAACTATGGCTACACCTTC,CASSYVVSNYGYTF
TRBJ2-5,TRBD2,TRBV5-4,NA,TGTGCCAGCAGCAATCACCTTGCGGGAGTAGAGACCCAGTACTTC,CASSNHLAGVETQYF
TRBJ1-2,TRBD1,TRBV5-1,NA,TGCGCCAGCAGACCGGACAGGGAGTTGAGCTATGGCTACACCTTC,CASRPDRELSYGYTF
TRBJ2-6,NA,TRBV11-2,NA,TGTGCCAGCACCTCTGGGGCCAACGTCCTGACTTTC,CASTSGANVLTF
TRBJ2-3,TRBD2,TRBV9,NA,TGTGCCAGCAGCGTAGTCGGCGGGAGCCCCTCAGATACGCAGTATTTT,CASSVVGGSPSDTQYF
TRBJ1-3,NA,TRBV27,NA,TGTGCCAGCATTGAGAGGCAGGCTGGAAACACCATATATTTT,CASIERQAGNTIYF
TRBJ2-7,NA,TRBV7-9,NA,TGTGCCAGCAGCTTAGCGCTAATAGGACAGCGGGGAAACTACGAGCAGTACTTC,CASSLALIGQRGNYEQYF
TRBJ1-3,NA,TRBV6-1,NA,TGTGCCAGCAGGGAAGGGGGTTCTGGAAACACCATATATTTT,CASREGGSGNTIYF
TRBJ2-7,NA,TRBV6-4,NA,TGTGCCAGCGCGGTAGATATCTACGAGCAGTACTTC,CASAVDIYEQYF